Each of the 10 T cell receptor beta chains below was sequenced from the same sample in a study of cytotoxic CD8 clonotypes in ibrutinib-treated CLL. Produced via immunoSEQ multiplex PCR; TCRdb's table is partial and in-frame only. The sample has 85,000 or so clones; roughly 77% are singletons. The source material was PBMCs, sampled after 12 months of ibrutinib treatment. The receptor source for this set is a human donor with chronic lymphocytic leukemia.

The chain carries TRBV6-1 and TRBJ1-5; D is perhaps TRBD1 (5 bases). The germline V and J ends were trimmed by 4 bases and 4 bases, with 8 bases remaining between them. The CDR3 loop spans 13 amino acids. Germline lookup yields CDR1 MNHNS and CDR2 SASEGT. The CDR3 loop is CASSVRQNQPQHF. Here the CDR3 DNA reads TGTGCCAGCAGTGTCAGACAGAATCAGCCCCAGCATTTT.

The chain uses TRBV6-5 and TRBJ2-7; D is uncertain. The CDR3 covers 11 residues. The V gene's germline CDR1 is MNHEY and CDR2 SVGAGI. V lost 6 bases and J lost 6, with 9 bases in between. Here the CDR3 reads CASSLRSEQYF. The CDR3 bases are TGTGCCAGCAGCCTTAGGTCCGAGCAGTACTTC.

This CDR3 is CASSKGLAEGVEQFF. The CDR3 region has the DNA TGTGCCAGCAGCAAGGGACTAGCGGAGGGGGTTGAGCAGTTCTTC. The genes are TRBV7-2 and TRBJ2-1; TRBD2 matches 11 bases. Trimming at V came to 5 bases and at J to 9 bases, leaving 9 bases not matched to a gene. CDR1 is SGHTA, CDR2 FQGNSA, per germline. This CDR3 has 15 amino acids.

The chain combines TRBV28 with TRBJ1-2; D not certain. CDR3 size: 12 residues. CDR1 MDHEN and CDR2 SYDVKM come from the germline V gene. The V end was cut by 2 bases, the J end by 8 bases, with 9 bases between. The CDR3: CASSLLGMGYTF. The CDR3 DNA is TGTGCCAGCAGTTTACTGGGCATGGGCTACACCTTC.

The chain carries TRBV7-2 and TRBJ2-5; D gene unclear. V gave up 4 bases and J gave up 5 bases, with 11 bases separating them. The CDR3 consists of 13 residues. Germline V gene data show CDR1 as SGHTA and CDR2 as FQGNSA. The CDR3 DNA reads as TGTGCCAGCAGCTCCGCGTATGGGGAGACCCAGTACTTC. Its protein is CASSSAYGETQYF.

V and J are TRBV19 and TRBJ2-1, with 7 bases matching TRBD2. Unmatched junction bases numbered 9, after V lost 3 bases and J lost 4 bases. CDR1 is LNHDA and CDR2 is SQIVND in the germline V gene (reference sequence). The CDR3 consists of 16 residues. The CDR3 is CASSIEAGVVYNEQFF. CDR3 DNA sequence: TGTGCCAGTAGTATTGAGGCGGGGGTGGTGTACAATGAGCAGTTCTTC.

The chain employs TRBV6-1 and TRBJ2-3, with TRBD2 matching 8 bases. Unmatched junction bases numbered 6, after V lost 3 bases and J lost 4 bases. This CDR3 is built from 15 residues. Germline V gene sequence: CDR1 MNHNS, CDR2 SASEGT. In DNA, the CDR3 is TGTGCCAGCAGTGACGACGGGGGGGCAGCAGATACGCAGTATTTT. Encoded protein: CASSDDGGAADTQYF.

The V and J genes are TRBV15 and TRBJ2-3, with 11 bases that match TRBD2. CDR3 size: 16 residues. Trimming took 1 base from V and 5 from J; bases not matched to a gene: 5. Per germline, CDR1 LNHNV and CDR2 YYDKDF (reference sequence). The CDR3 DNA reads as TGTGCCACCAGCAGAGCAAGAACTAGCGGGAGAGATACGCAGTATTTT. Encoded protein: CATSRARTSGRDTQYF.

This chain uses TRBV11-2 with TRBJ1-1; unclear D gene. V dropped 3 bases and J dropped 1 base, with 9 bases sitting between them. CDR1 is SGHAT, CDR2 FQNNGV, per germline. This CDR3 spans 14 amino acids. DNA of the CDR3: TGTGCCAGCAGCTTCCTCCGGGCGAACACTGAAGCTTTCTTT. Its translation is CASSFLRANTEAFF.

V is TRBV5-8 and J is TRBJ1-2, with D hard to call. Germline V gene data show CDR1 as SGHTS and CDR2 as YDEGEE. V lost 0 bases and J lost 9, with 6 bases in between. The CDR3 has 11 residues. CDR3 coding DNA: TGTGCCAGCAGCTTGGAAGACCGCTACACCTTC. Translation: CASSLEDRYTF.